A single sample gave rise to the 7 T cell receptor beta chains below, sequenced in a study of T cells in Graves' hyperthyroidism and ophthalmopathy. Amplification yielded TCR beta CDR3 regions, with RNA transcripts as the source. HTBI primers drove first-round RT-PCR of the TCR CDR3. MiXCR was run by TCRdb on the multiplex PCR reads, yielding one entry per CDR3 protein. The table shows 500,000 to 800,000 distinct CDR3 sequences, with roughly 46% occurring only once. Sequences were obtained from peripheral blood or thyroid tissue (not recorded which). These receptors were taken from an adult man with Graves' disease, either hyperthyroidism or ophthalmopathy (not recorded which).

V is TRBV15 and J is TRBJ2-7, with D possibly matching TRBD1 (6 bases). V gave up 0 bases and J gave up 2 bases, with 14 bases separating them. The CDR3 spans 16 residues. Germline V gives CDR1 LNHNV, CDR2 YYDKDF (reference sequence). The CDR3 DNA is TGTGCCACCAGCAGAGATTTAGGCAGGGGACCCTACGAGCAGTACTTC. This translates into CATSRDLGRGPYEQYF.

This clonotype was seen many times. The gene calls are TRBV24-1 and TRBJ1-2; 7 nucleotides align to TRBD1. J was trimmed by 4 bases and V by 4 bases; bases with no gene match: 8. The CDR3 sequence is 15 residues long. Germline V lookup: CDR1 KGHDR, CDR2 SFDVKD. The CDR3: CATSDTGALSYGYTF. DNA of the CDR3: TGTGCCACCAGTGACACAGGGGCCCTGAGCTATGGCTACACCTTC.

The rearrangement uses TRBV24-1 and TRBJ1-5; 10 nucleotides agree with TRBD1. This CDR3 has 15 amino acids. Germline CDR1 reads KGHDR; CDR2 reads SFDVKD. With V trimmed by 7 bases and J by 10 bases, 12 bases remained unmatched. In DNA form, the CDR3 reads TGTGCCACCAGCAGGCCTTCGGGACAGGGGACACCCCAGCATTTT. Residues: CATSRPSGQGTPQHF.

This clonotype was found a few times. A read error may produce the germline difference seen at one junction end. The chain combines TRBV5-1 with TRBJ2-7, with D perhaps assigned TRBD1 or TRBD2 (5 bases each). The CDR3 is 14 amino acids. Germline lookup yields CDR1 SGHRS and CDR2 YFSETQ. DNA for the CDR3: TGTGCCAGCAGCTTGTGGGACCTCTCCTACGAGCAGTACTTC. Encoded protein: CASSLWDLSYEQYF. The full variable domain, in which reference TRBV5-1 and TRBJ2-7 provide the parts outside the CDR3, is KAGVTQTPRYLIKTRGQQVTLSCSPISGHRSVSWYQQTPGQGLQFLFEYFSETQRNKGNFPGRFSGRQFSNSRSEMNVSTLELGDSALYLCASSLWDLSYEQYFGPGTRLTVT.

V is TRBV20-1 and J is TRBJ1-1; D uncertain. CDR1 and CDR2 (germline): DFQATT, SNEGSKA (reference sequence). This CDR3 spans 15 amino acids. The V end lost 0 bases, the J end lost 0 bases, and 11 bases lay between the germline ends. The CDR3 nucleotides are TGCAGTGCTAGAGAGGGCAGAAGAGTGAACACTGAAGCTTTCTTT. This encodes CSAREGRRVNTEAFF.

As for this clonotype: The CDR3 does not end in the conserved phenylalanine or tryptophan, so this is likely a read error. The chain employs TRBV10-3 and TRBJ1-2; 8 positions agree with TRBD1. Trimming at V came to 9 bases and at J to 3 bases, leaving 3 bases not matched to a gene. The CDR3 totals 12 residues. Looked up from germline, CDR1 is ENHRY and CDR2 is SYGVKD. Here the CDR3 DNA reads TGTGCCATGGGACAGGTGCACTATGGCTACACCCTC. Its protein is CAMGQVHYGYTL.

This rearrangement joins TRBV2 to TRBJ1-1; 7 nucleotides line up with TRBD1. The CDR3 length is 15 residues. Germline V CDR1 and CDR2: SNHLY, FYNNEI. V lost 4 bases to trimming and J lost 3 bases; unmatched junction nucleotides: 8. CDR3 nucleotides: TGTGCCAGCAGTGTCTCGGACAGGCCGTACACTGAAGCTTTCTTT. This encodes CASSVSDRPYTEAFF.